Below, 8 T cell receptor beta chains from the same sample are listed, as sequenced in a study of blood T cell repertoires in COVID-19. Sequencing was performed with immunoSEQ multiplex PCR; in TCRdb, only in-frame clones are kept and a portion is missing. The data hold roughly 180,000 clones, with roughly 80% observed a single time. The sequenced material came from PBMCs or T cells enriched from blood (not recorded which). The receptors were gathered from a woman aged 40 to 50 with acute COVID-19.

This chain joins TRBV9 and TRBJ2-1; D might be TRBD2 (6 bases). Germline CDR1 and CDR2: SGDLS and YYNGEE. The CDR3 spans 15 residues. V lost 3 bases and J lost 3, with 13 bases in between. In DNA, the CDR3 is TGTGCCAGCAGCGCAATCCCCGGGGGCTACAATGAGCAGTTCTTC. Protein sequence: CASSAIPGGYNEQFF. Full variable domain (outside the CDR3, taken from reference TRBV9 and TRBJ2-1): DSGVTQTPKHLITATGQRVTLRCSPRSGDLSVYWYQQSLDQGLQFLIQYYNGEERAKGNILERFSAQQFPDLHSELNLSSLELGDSALYFCASSAIPGGYNEQFFGPGTRLTVL.

The chain employs TRBV15 and TRBJ1-2, with D perhaps matching TRBD1 (5 bases). From germline, CDR1 is LNHNV and CDR2 YYDKDF (reference sequence). This CDR3 region has 14 residues. V was shortened by 0 bases and J by 4 bases, with 9 bases between the two germline ends. The CDR3 DNA reads TGTGCCACCAGCAGAGATGAAAGGGGCTATGGCTACACCTTC. Amino acid sequence: CATSRDERGYGYTF. Full variable domain (missing parts from reference TRBV15 and TRBJ1-2): DAMVIQNPRYQVTQFGKPVTLSCSQTLNHNVMYWYQQKSSQAPKLLFHYYDKDFNNEADTPDNFQSRRPNTSFCFLDIRSPGLGDTAMYLCATSRDERGYGYTFGSGTRLTVV.

This clone has only one observation. The V gene is TRBV7-3, the J gene TRBJ2-3; weak D call: TRBD1 (6 bases). Trimming took 5 bases from V and 0 from J, leaving 12 bases between them. Germline V CDR1 and CDR2: SGHTA, FQGTGA. The length of the CDR3 is 15 residues. In DNA, the CDR3 is TGTGCCAGCAGCCCCATGGGACATAGCACAGATACGCAGTATTTT. It translates to CASSPMGHSTDTQYF. Using reference TRBV7-3 and TRBJ2-3 for the parts outside the CDR3, the full variable domain is GAGVSQTPSNKVTEKGKYVELRCDPISGHTALYWYRQSLGQGPEFLIYFQGTGAADDSGLPNDRFFAVRPEGSVSTLKIQRTERGDSAVYLCASSPMGHSTDTQYFGPGTRLTVL.

This clone was counted a single time. The chain is built from TRBV24-1 and TRBJ2-1; 12 bases match TRBD2. J was trimmed by 5 bases and V by 5 bases; bases with no gene match: 6. Germline V gene sequence: CDR1 KGHDR, CDR2 SFDVKD. This CDR3 is 16 amino acids long. The CDR3 sequence: CATSAPGLAGNNEQFF. The CDR3 nucleotides read TGTGCCACCAGTGCGCCGGGACTAGCGGGTAACAATGAGCAGTTCTTC.

The chain couples TRBV6-2 or TRBV6-3 to TRBJ2-5; 15 nucleotides align to TRBD2. V trimming: 3 bases; J trimming: 5 bases; junction bases outside the gene matches: 7. The V gene's germline CDR1 is MNHEY and CDR2 SVGEGT. CDR3 length equals 17 residues. This CDR3 is CASSYDGLAGGSETQYF. The CDR3 bases are TGTGCCAGCAGTTATGATGGACTAGCGGGAGGGTCGGAGACCCAGTACTTC.

Ten or more counts support this clone. The same CDR3 also results from other DNA sequences found in this sample. V usage is TRBV12-3 or TRBV12-4 and J usage is TRBJ1-2; D remains unclear. V was pared by 2 bases and J by 2 bases, with 6 bases between. The length of the CDR3 is 13 residues. The DNA of the CDR3 is TGTGCCAGCAGTTTAACCGGGAACTATGGCTACACCTTC. It encodes CASSLTGNYGYTF.

This chain joins TRBV7-9 and TRBJ1-3; a weak D match, TRBD1 (5 bases). Trimming shortened V by 1 base and J by 0 bases, and 10 bases separated the two germline ends. There are 16 residues in the CDR3. Germline CDR1 reads SEHNR; CDR2 reads FQNEAQ (reference sequence). In nucleotides, the CDR3 is TGTGCCAGCAGCTTAGTGCGACAGCTCTCTGGAAACACCATATATTTT. The encoded protein is CASSLVRQLSGNTIYF.

The chain has TRBV2 and TRBJ2-5; 15 bases match TRBD2. The CDR3 length is 18 residues. J lost 0 bases, V lost 8 bases, and 10 bases had no gene match. Germline assignment: CDR1 SNHLY and CDR2 FYNNEI. The CDR3: CASQRGTSGRHHQETQYF. The CDR3 DNA is TGTGCCAGCCAACGCGGGACTAGCGGGAGGCACCACCAAGAGACCCAGTACTTC.